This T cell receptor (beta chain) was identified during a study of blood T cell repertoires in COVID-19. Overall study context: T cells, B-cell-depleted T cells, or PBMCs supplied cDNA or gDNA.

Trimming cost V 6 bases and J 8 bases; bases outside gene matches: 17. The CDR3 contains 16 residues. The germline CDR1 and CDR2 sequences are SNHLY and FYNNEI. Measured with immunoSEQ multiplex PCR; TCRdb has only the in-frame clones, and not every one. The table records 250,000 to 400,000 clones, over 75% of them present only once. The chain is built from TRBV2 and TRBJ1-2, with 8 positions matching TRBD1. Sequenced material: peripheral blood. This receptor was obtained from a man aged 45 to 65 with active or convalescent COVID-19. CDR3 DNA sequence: TGTGCCAGCAGACGACAGGGGCCCTTAACAAATCGGGGCTACACCTTC. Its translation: CASRRQGPLTNRGYTF.